These 24 T cell receptor beta chains came from one sample sequenced in a study of T-cell memory formation after mild COVID-19. TCRdb re-derived calls from the 5' RACE reads in MiXCR, one entry per CDR3 protein. Here the sample spans about half a million distinct CDR3 sequences, roughly 18% being singletons. Sequencing was done on a sample of PBMCs or a T cell subset sorted from them (not recorded which). These receptors came from an adult woman who had mild COVID-19 (a few samples of this study predate the infection). Cell type and time point are not known.

The V and J genes are TRBV12-3 or TRBV12-4 and TRBJ1-5, with 10 bases identical to TRBD1. The CDR3 contains 15 residues. V shed 5 bases and J 3 bases; nucleotides not matched to a gene: 4. Here the CDR3 DNA reads TGTGCCAGCAGTCGGGACAGGGGTTTCAATCAGCCCCAGCATTTT. Residues: CASSRDRGFNQPQHF.

The chain links TRBV5-4 to TRBJ1-1, with 7 bases aligning to TRBD1. This CDR3 region has 15 residues. Germline loops: CDR1 SGHNT, CDR2 YYREEE (reference sequence). Trimming removed 4 bases from V and 1 base from J; junction bases left unmatched: 7. For the CDR3, the DNA is TGTGCCAGCAGCGGGGGCGACAGGGCGAACACTGAAGCTTTCTTT. This encodes CASSGGDRANTEAFF.

In this sample, this clonotype turned up a few times. The chain links TRBV7-3 to TRBJ1-1, with 7 bases aligning to TRBD1. V shed 5 bases and J 1 base; nucleotides not matched to a gene: 1. Germline V gene lookup returns CDR1 SGHTA and CDR2 FQGTGA. This CDR3 is built from 13 residues. CDR3 nucleotides: TGTGCCAGCAGCGGGGACAGGAACACTGAAGCTTTCTTT. This translates into CASSGDRNTEAFF. The full variable domain, in which reference TRBV7-3 and TRBJ1-1 provide the parts outside the CDR3, is GAGVSQTPSNKVTEKGKYVELRCDPISGHTALYWYRQSLGQGPEFLIYFQGTGAADDSGLPNDRFFAVRPEGSVSTLKIQRTERGDSAVYLCASSGDRNTEAFFGQGTRLTVV.

In this sample, this clonotype turned up a few times. The chain carries TRBV7-6 and TRBJ2-7; TRBD1 agrees at 11 bases. Germline CDR1 is SGHVS and CDR2 is FNYEAQ. The ends lost 1 base at V and 2 bases at J; junction bases unmatched: 4. This CDR3 is built from 16 residues. In DNA, the CDR3 is TGTGCCAGCAGCTTAGTGGGGACAGGGGGGACCTACGAGCAGTACTTC. Translated, it gives CASSLVGTGGTYEQYF. The entire variable domain, with the rest obtained from reference TRBV7-6 and TRBJ2-7, is as follows: GAGVSQSPRYKVTKRGQDVALRCDPISGHVSLYWYRQALGQGPEFLTYFNYEAQQDKSGLPNDRFSAERPEGSISTLTIQRTEQRDSAMYRCASSLVGTGGTYEQYFGPGTRLTVT.

This clonotype has just a few counts. The V and J genes are TRBV21-1 and TRBJ2-4. TRBV21-1 is deemed a pseudogene. This CDR3 contains 13 residues. The CDR3 here is CASSGLAKNIQYF. Written as DNA, the CDR3 is TGTGCCAGCAGTGGTCTGGCCAAAAACATTCAGTACTTC.

This chain joins TRBV2 and TRBJ1-4, with D possibly being TRBD1 (6 bases). V was shortened by 11 bases and J by 7 bases, with 17 bases between the two germline ends. Per germline, CDR1 SNHLY and CDR2 FYNNEI. The CDR3 totals 13 residues. The DNA for the CDR3 is TGTGCCGGACACAGGGTCAGCAGTGAAAAACTGTTTTTT. Translating it yields CAGHRVSSEKLFF. Looking up the rest from reference TRBV2 and TRBJ1-4 gives the full variable domain: EPEVTQTPSHQVTQMGQEVILRCVPISNHLYFYWYRQILGQKVEFLVSFYNNEISEKSEIFDDQFSVERPDGSNFTLKIRSTKLEDSAMYFCAGHRVSSEKLFFGSGTQLSVL.

V gene TRBV10-3 combines with J gene TRBJ2-7; D is perhaps TRBD1 (5 bases). This CDR3 comprises 12 residues. CDR1 and CDR2 (germline): ENHRY, SYGVKD. The V end was cut by 3 bases, the J end by 4 bases, with 7 bases between. The chain's CDR3 is CAISDKGYEQYF. The DNA for the CDR3 is TGTGCCATCAGTGATAAGGGGTACGAGCAGTACTTC.

On this clonotype: This could be a read error, since a much larger clone is one nucleotide away. The genes are TRBV12-3 or TRBV12-4 and TRBJ2-3, with D maybe TRBD2 (6 bases). The CDR3 is 13 amino acids. CDR3 in amino acids: CARSLGEADTQYF. For the CDR3, the DNA is TGTGCCAGAAGTTTAGGGGAGGCAGATACGCAGTATTTT.

The chain uses TRBV7-8 and TRBJ2-2; no definite D call. CDR1 and CDR2 (germline): SGHVS, FQNEAQ. The CDR3 has 13 amino acids. Trimming shortened V by 0 bases and J by 7 bases, and 6 bases separated the two germline ends. CDR3 sequence: CASSLAGIGELFF. In DNA, the CDR3 is TGTGCCAGCAGCTTAGCGGGAATCGGGGAGCTGTTTTTT.

This sequence joins TRBV29-1 and TRBJ1-2; D is ambiguous. The CDR3 is 11 amino acids. Germline lookup yields CDR1 SQVTM and CDR2 ANQGSEA. The V end was cut by 3 bases, the J end by 7 bases, with 9 bases between. In DNA form, the CDR3 reads TGCAGCGTTGATGTGGGGTTTGGCTACACCTTC. Its translation: CSVDVGFGYTF.

This clonotype was counted between two and nine times. The chain has TRBV7-9 and TRBJ2-1; 10 bases match TRBD2. J gave up 1 base and V 6 bases, and 9 bases lay outside the gene matches. CDR3 length equals 17 residues. Germline-derived CDR1 and CDR2 are SEHNR and FQNEAQ (reference sequence). CDR3 coding DNA: TGTGCCAGCAGGCGTGCTAGCGGGAGAGGTTCCTACAATGAGCAGTTCTTC. Its translation is CASRRASGRGSYNEQFF.

As concerns this clonotype: Because it lacks the conserved phenylalanine or tryptophan at the end, this CDR3 is likely a read error. The chain recombines TRBV25-1 with TRBJ2-7, with D tentatively TRBD2 (5 bases). CDR3 length: 15 amino acids. Germline CDR1 is MGHDK and CDR2 is SYGVNS. Trimming left V 1 base short and J 6 bases short, with 16 bases between. In DNA form, the CDR3 reads TGTGCCAGCAGTGAATGGGTTGACGGTGCGGGCGAGCAGTACTTA. It yields the protein CASSEWVDGAGEQYL.

The chain is built from TRBV7-8 and TRBJ1-5, with D possibly matching TRBD1 (5 bases). CDR3 length equals 16 residues. The V end lost 1 base, the J end lost 5 bases, and 15 bases lay between the germline ends. Germline V CDR1 and CDR2: SGHVS, FQNEAQ. The CDR3 region is CASSLERFRVDQPQHF. As DNA, the CDR3 is TGTGCCAGCAGCTTAGAGAGGTTCAGGGTAGATCAGCCCCAGCATTTT.

This clonotype was seen more than once but under ten times. CDR3 in amino acids: CASSLSSGPYGYTF. DNA for the CDR3: TGTGCCAGCAGTTTGAGTTCAGGGCCCTATGGCTACACCTTC. The genes are TRBV12-3 or TRBV12-4 and TRBJ1-2, with D perhaps matching TRBD1 (5 bases). Trimming cost V 3 bases and J 4 bases, with 12 bases left between them. This CDR3 is built from 14 residues.

This chain joins TRBV28 and TRBJ2-2; TRBD2 aligns across 7 bases. The CDR3 is 15 amino acids. Germline V gene data show CDR1 as MDHEN and CDR2 as SYDVKM. J was trimmed by 5 bases and V by 4 bases; bases with no gene match: 7. The CDR3 sequence is CASSSAGVGTGELFF. The CDR3 DNA sequence: TGTGCCAGCAGTTCTGCGGGAGTAGGAACCGGGGAGCTGTTTTTT. The full variable domain, completed using reference TRBV28 and TRBJ2-2, is DVKVTQSSRYLVKRTGEKVFLECVQDMDHENMFWYRQDPGLGLRLIYFSYDVKMKEKGDIPEGYSVSREKKERFSLILESASTNQTSMYLCASSSAGVGTGELFFGEGSRLTVL.

V and J are TRBV12-3 or TRBV12-4 and TRBJ2-1; D unclear. The CDR3 consists of 12 residues. Deletions cut 5 bases from V and 7 bases from J, with 9 bases between. The DNA for the CDR3 is TGTGCCAGCAGTCCCATGGGAAATGAGCAGTTCTTC. It encodes CASSPMGNEQFF.

This clonotype has only a few counts. The chain joins TRBV24-1 to TRBJ2-7; 7 bases agree with TRBD2. Germline V gene lookup returns CDR1 KGHDR and CDR2 SFDVKD. J lost 1 base, V lost 9 bases, and 5 bases had no gene match. This CDR3 spans 13 amino acids. The CDR3 loop is CATSRGGSYEQYF. The CDR3 nucleotides read TGTGCCACCTCCCGCGGGGGTTCCTACGAGCAGTACTTC.

The V and J genes are TRBV5-4 and TRBJ2-1; possible D gene TRBD2, 5 bases. The germline CDR1 and CDR2 sequences are SGHNT and YYREEE (reference sequence). V lost 1 base and J lost 6, with 17 bases in between. This CDR3 comprises 16 residues. The CDR3 loop is CASSLRPRLRVNEQFF. CDR3 bases: TGTGCCAGCAGCTTGCGGCCTAGATTGAGGGTCAATGAGCAGTTCTTC.

This clonotype was detected a few times. The gene calls are TRBV15 and TRBJ2-7; TRBD1 matches 10 bases. Per germline, CDR1 LNHNV and CDR2 YYDKDF (reference sequence). CDR3 length: 14 amino acids. The V and J ends lost 5 bases and 3 bases, in that order; junction bases with no gene match: 4. The CDR3: CATSRDRGHYEQYF. The CDR3 nucleotides are TGTGCCACCAGCCGCGACAGGGGGCACTACGAGCAGTACTTC.

This chain joins TRBV24-1 and TRBJ2-1, with 9 bases identical to TRBD1. V lost 9 bases and J lost 5; bases outside the gene matches: 7. The CDR3 consists of 14 residues. CDR1 KGHDR and CDR2 SFDVKD come from the germline V gene. In DNA, the CDR3 is TGTGCCACCCCCGGCCGGGACAGGGACAATGAGCAGTTCTTC. This translates into CATPGRDRDNEQFF.

The chain joins TRBV11-2 to TRBJ1-1; D remains ambiguous. The CDR3 is 13 residues long. V lost 4 bases to trimming and J lost 4 bases, with 10 bases between them. CDR1 and CDR2 from the germline V gene are SGHAT and FQNNGV. Here the CDR3 DNA reads TGTGCCAGCAGCTCGCCTCGGCTCACTGAAGCTTTCTTT. It specifies CASSSPRLTEAFF.

This clonotype was seen ten or more times. The V gene is TRBV7-9, the J gene TRBJ2-1; tentatively, D is TRBD1 or TRBD2 (5 bases each). The CDR3 spans 17 residues. Germline V gives CDR1 SEHNR, CDR2 FQNEAQ (reference sequence). V lost 4 bases, J lost 5 bases, and 21 bases lay in between. The CDR3 protein is CASSSPRGPGGNNEQFF. The DNA of the CDR3 is TGTGCCAGCAGCTCCCCCCGGGGCCCGGGTGGCAACAATGAGCAGTTCTTC.

The CDR3 region has the DNA TGTGCCAGCAGCCTCCGCCCCGGGACAGGTGAGGGGCAGTACTTC. Amino acid sequence: CASSLRPGTGEGQYF. The V gene is TRBV7-9, the J gene TRBJ2-7; 8 bases are a match to TRBD1. J gave up 9 bases and V 5 bases, and 15 bases lay outside the gene matches. The germline V gene encodes CDR1 SEHNR and CDR2 FQNEAQ (reference sequence). The CDR3 is 15 amino acids.

The gene calls are TRBV7-2 and TRBJ1-6; the D is unclear. CDR1 SGHTA and CDR2 FQGNSA come from the germline V gene. V was cut by 3 bases and J by 7 bases, with 10 bases left in between. The CDR3 has 14 residues. The CDR3 protein is CASSFYVQNSPLHF. DNA of the CDR3: TGTGCCAGCAGCTTCTACGTACAGAATTCACCCCTCCACTTT. Full variable domain (rest looked up from reference TRBV7-2 and TRBJ1-6): GAGVSQSPSNKVTEKGKDVELRCDPISGHTALYWYRQSLGQGLEFLIYFQGNSAPDKSGLPSDRFSAERTGGSVSTLTIQRTQQEDSAVYLCASSFYVQNSPLHFGNGTRLTVT.